The present entry profiles one TCR beta chain with its context. This clone's antigen is unknown. No base quality information exists; no much larger clone differs at one position. The CDR3 spans 16 residues, from the cysteine through the phenylalanine. The kept DNA is CDR3 alone, 48 bases in frame from the first base. CDR1 and CDR2 are drawn from the germline V gene: SQVTM, ANQGSEA. V is pruned by 5 bases and J by 0 bases, leaving 5 bases of the junction without a gene match. The data originate from a study of cytomegalovirus exposure and HLA in healthy donors (dated by TCRdb to about 2017). Regarding the complete study: An earlier analysis of several hundred of the donors reported approximately 280 Gb of sequence data and around 110 million unique TCR beta sequences obtained from about 200 million T cells. All discovery cohort repertoires had been generated using a single sequencing platform. Roughly 320 gigabases of sequencing data and around 85 million unique TCR sequences made up an early release that covered over 550 HLA-typed donors. Of the 300 to 500 genotyped donors, less than 85% were placed in the genetic ancestry cluster associated with self-reported Caucasian donors. Along with the roughly 700-subject first cohort, a separate validation cohort of more than 90 different subjects was used. A later analysis re-examined previously published TCR beta repertoires from 600 to 700 donors and added high-resolution HLA genotyping to investigate patterns of TCR occurrence. To predict cytomegalovirus infection status, the study combined high-throughput TCR immunosequencing, statistical association of individual TCRs with disease status, and machine learning. The study aimed to test whether cataloging public T cell receptors could reveal signatures of past pathogen exposure. The number of donors typed differed by locus, with about 629-640 for A, B, C, DRB1 and DQB1, more than 500 for DQA1, over 600 for DPA1, and roughly 450 for DPB1. HLA typing covered class I and class II loci at four-digit resolution. The T cell repertoires of some 700 subjects were profiled by immunosequencing and related to cytomegalovirus serostatus. An earlier analysis of about 620 of the donors applied high-throughput TCR beta sequencing to assess whether each TCR beta V gene segment acted as functional or pseudogenic. In a later genetic analysis, genome-wide SNP genotypes for about three fifths of the roughly 670 donors were used, and that subset was treated as a discovery cohort. About five DR-DQ haplotypes were treated as single units for association and clustering because of strong linkage in the cohort. Alongside the repertoire data, information on donor age, sex, ethnicity and CMV serostatus was compiled. Rather than using new phenotypic data, the later analysis identified candidate immune exposures from TCR beta sequences and from how often those sequences occurred across donors. On average, approximately 250,000 unique TCR beta nucleotide sequences were sequenced per donor among some 430 genotyped donors of the cohort, with around 19% of those sequences being non-productive. Points the paper makes about the study in general: The authors suggested that the approach could potentially be generalized to other disease states and immunological phenotypes. An earlier analysis of approximately 530 of the donors showed that most TCR beta V segments appeared in productive rearrangements either about 87% or about 30% of the time, which broadly matched IMGT annotations. The presence/absence analyses assumed that sequencing depth was roughly uniform across donors, and that assumption may not be true. In a later genetic analysis, fewer N-insertions in productive TCRs were reported among donors in an Asian-associated ancestry cluster than the roughly 700-donor mean. In vitro tests confirmed that three of the cytomegalovirus-associated TCR beta chains recognize cytomegalovirus antigens. Linkage disequilibrium might explain the correlated functional status among segregating V segments, but an unknown experimental factor could not be excluded. This cohort had only TCR beta chains sequenced, and the lack of alpha or paired-chain data limited which features could be detected. A later analysis associated about 16,000 TCR beta sequences with specific HLA alleles at a false discovery rate of 0.05. Cytomegalovirus status was reported to be diagnosed by the classifier with high specificity and sensitivity in both the original and validation cohorts. Seventeen rarely observed V segments, including chromosome 9 orphons, were excluded from the earlier analysis of approximately 500 of the donors because counts were too low. When HLA alleles, especially DR and DQ, strongly co-occurred, TCR associations were difficult to assign to individual alleles. A later analysis found that TCR association rates varied across HLA loci, with DRB1 alleles showing the most associated TCRs and HLA-C alleles the fewest. In a later analysis, most CMV-associated TCR beta chains were found to appear HLA-restricted, with HLA associations seemingly driven largely by CMV exposure. In a later analysis, several top co-occurrence clusters were reported to appear linked to parvovirus B19, influenza, CMV and Epstein-Barr virus. A further reported finding was that TCR beta sequences accurately predicted the HLA-A and HLA-B alleles for most subjects in the first cohort. The only immune exposure information available for the cohort was CMV serostatus. A cluster of highly shared sequence variants was judged likely to be a technical artifact of the sequencing pipeline. Across donors, most TCR sequences were observed very rarely, whereas some public TCRs were present in many individuals. Some IMGT-functional V segments, including TRBV6-2 and TRBV6-3, could not be told apart with the 87-base-pair reads, so those segments were excluded. A later analysis found that HLA-associated TCR beta chains were more clonally expanded and had lower generation probabilities than equally common non-associated chains. A later genetic analysis associated a missense DCLRE1C variant with V-gene and J-gene trimming of TCR beta chains, and an independent cohort replicated the association. Because HLA typing was unavailable for some donors at each locus, only the typed subset was used in association tests. A total of roughly 160 TCR beta chains were listed by the study as associated with cytomegalovirus.

Libraries were prepared through the immunoSEQ multiplex PCR assay. For the multiplex PCR, a mixture combining 60 forward primers for TCR Vbeta segments and 13 reverse primers for TCR Jbeta segments was used. The CDR3 region of rearranged TCR beta genes was amplified from genomic DNA by a multiplex PCR assay. The amplified TCR beta libraries were sequenced on the Illumina HiSeq System as 87-base-pair reads. Per the original workflow: Across the 700 or so repertoires, a later analysis counted 78 million or so unique TCR beta chains, roughly 11 million of which were shared by at least two donors. A nearest-neighbor algorithm error-corrected the raw reads and collapsed the reads into unique sequences, merging closely related sequences to remove PCR and sequencing errors. To assign V, D and J gene segments, CDR3 sequences were aligned to IMGT reference sequences. For a sequence to be retained, at least a six-nucleotide match to both a V gene segment and a J gene segment was required. A rearrangement was called productive if the CDR3 had no stop codons and remained in frame with V and J, and every other rearrangement was called non-productive. CDR3 was defined according to IMGT convention as the region running from the second conserved V-encoded cysteine to the conserved J-encoded phenylalanine. In an earlier analysis of more than 550 of the donors, sequences lacking an unambiguous match to a single V gene segment were excluded. In an earlier analysis of 587 of the donors, V segments were called functional above 56.7% productive rearrangements and were called segregating when the between-donor standard deviation exceeded 5%. A statistical classification framework was built to diagnose cytomegalovirus status from the catalog of TCR beta chain sequences. A later analysis assigned V and J genes by comparing TCR nucleotide sequences with IMGT/GENE-DB human TR gene sequences. The TCRdist pipeline was used in a later analysis to assign CDR3 sequences and most-parsimonious VDJ recombination scenarios. In a later analysis, each TCR beta chain was defined by its CDR3 amino acid sequence together with its V-gene family, and reads without a unique V-gene family were excluded. To address suspected cross-contamination and a sequencing artifact, a later analysis removed 592 highly shared, low-generation-probability nucleotide sequences. In a later analysis, a clonal expansion index was calculated for each public chain from normalized within-repertoire ranks of inferred template counts. A later analysis computed generation probabilities with a VDJ recombination model fitted to out-of-frame rearrangements, and checked the results against IGoR. In a later analysis, TCR-TCR, TCR-HLA and TCR-CMV co-occurrence was scored with hypergeometric tests, and a repertoire-size bias correction was applied to TCR pairs. False discovery rates were estimated in a later analysis by permuting HLA or CMV assignments 20 times. A later analysis grouped co-occurring TCRs with DBSCAN, adding TCRdist sequence similarity when clustering within HLA-allele-positive subsets. For co-occurrence clustering, repertoires with fewer than 30,000 or more than 120,000 public chains were excluded, along with several repertoires with anomalous nucleotide sharing. What TCRdb holds here is the immuneACCESS table cut down to in-frame rearrangements. Part of the clones is not present; checked against another copy, under half of the missing clones reflect an unresolved V gene, and the others are unexplained. V and J calls and clone size come straight from that table; D and trimming were deduced from the DNA. Counted in this sample were approximately 220,000 clones; nearly 80% of them appeared once. In total, the top ten clones hold over 1.5% of the sample.

The cohort consisted of fewer than 700 healthy bone marrow donors. All cohort members were sampled while nominally healthy, although unrecorded immune exposures were likely present. The donor tested CMV seronegative, placing the donor among the 350 to 400 seronegative members of the cohort. Each donor provided a peripheral blood sample, and peripheral blood mononuclear cells were used for TCR beta sequencing. The Qiagen DNeasy Blood Extraction Kit was used to extract genomic DNA from the blood cell samples. This TCR derives from a male donor in good health and CMV-seronegative. The specimen was PBMCs. This chain is built from TRBV29-1 and TRBJ2-6, and 9 junction bases match TRBD2. At the DNA level, the sequence is TGCAGCGTTTCTAGCGGGGCTTTCTCTGGGGCCAACGTCCTGACTTTC. It specifies CSVSSGAFSGANVLTF.